These T cell receptor beta chains were read from a single sample in a study of cytomegalovirus exposure and HLA in healthy donors. Method: immunoSEQ multiplex PCR; TCRdb's copy keeps in-frame clones and lacks some. Of about 110,000 clones in the sample, about 85% were seen once. Sequencing was performed on PBMCs. These receptors were collected from a woman under 30 in good health and CMV-seronegative. The CDR3 runs from the conserved cysteine through the conserved F or W. Fields, in order: V gene, clone size, D gene, J gene, CDR3 DNA, CDR3 protein. The D gene is left open where the match is weak. Clone size is not always given. Where it is, it says once, few, many or a class for expanded clones.

V gene: TRBV6-1
clone size: .
D gene: .
J gene: TRBJ2-5
CDR3 DNA: TGTGCCAGCAGGTTCTTGGGGGCGCCCGGGACCCAGTACTTC
CDR3 protein: CASRFLGAPGTQYF

V gene: TRBV4-1
clone size: .
D gene: TRBD2
J gene: TRBJ2-3
CDR3 DNA: TGCGCCAGCAGCCAAGACGGACTAGCGGGGGGGCTAATAGATACGCAGTATTTT
CDR3 protein: CASSQDGLAGGLIDTQYF

V gene: TRBV5-1
clone size: .
D gene: TRBD1
J gene: TRBJ1-4
CDR3 DNA: TGCGCCAGCAACCCCGGGACAGCAACTAATGAAAAACTGTTTTTT
CDR3 protein: CASNPGTATNEKLFF

V gene: TRBV25-1
clone size: .
D gene: .
J gene: TRBJ1-1
CDR3 DNA: TGTGCCAGCAGTGAGTGGCAGGAAAACACTGAAGCTTTCTTT
CDR3 protein: CASSEWQENTEAFF

V gene: TRBV5-4
clone size: .
D gene: TRBD1
J gene: TRBJ2-7
CDR3 DNA: TGTGCCAGCAGCTACCGGGACAGCCGGGCCGAGCAGTACTTC
CDR3 protein: CASSYRDSRAEQYF

V gene: TRBV28
clone size: .
D gene: .
J gene: TRBJ2-5
CDR3 DNA: TGTGCCAGCAGTTCCTTGGGGGGTCAAGAGACCCAGTACTTC
CDR3 protein: CASSSLGGQETQYF

V gene: TRBV13
clone size: .
D gene: TRBD1
J gene: TRBJ2-2
CDR3 DNA: TGTGCCAGCAGTCCCGACCCGGGACAGGGGTCCGAGGGGGAGCTGTTTTTT
CDR3 protein: CASSPDPGQGSEGELFF

V gene: TRBV6-4
clone size: .
D gene: .
J gene: TRBJ1-1
CDR3 DNA: TGTGCCAGCAGTGAAACGAGGGACACGAGTGAAGCTTTCTTT
CDR3 protein: CASSETRDTSEAFF

V gene: TRBV5-1
clone size: once
D gene: .
J gene: TRBJ2-1
CDR3 DNA: TGCGCCAGCAGCTTGGTGGGGGGAGCGAATGAGCAGTTCTTC
CDR3 protein: CASSLVGGANEQFF

V gene: TRBV11-3
clone size: .
D gene: TRBD2
J gene: TRBJ2-3
CDR3 DNA: TGTGCCAGCAGCTTTAGGAAGCGGGGGGGCCCAGATACGCAGTATTTT
CDR3 protein: CASSFRKRGGPDTQYF

V gene: TRBV27
clone size: .
D gene: .
J gene: TRBJ2-5
CDR3 DNA: TGTGCCAGCAGTCTCCGTGTGGCAGAGACCCAGTACTTC
CDR3 protein: CASSLRVAETQYF

V gene: TRBV28
clone size: .
D gene: .
J gene: TRBJ1-1
CDR3 DNA: TGTGCCAGCAGATATCGGGGGACTGAAGCTTTCTTT
CDR3 protein: CASRYRGTEAFF

V gene: TRBV28
clone size: .
D gene: TRBD1
J gene: TRBJ1-1
CDR3 DNA: TGTGCCAGCAGTTGGACCGGGACAGGGGGTACTGAAGCTTTCTTT
CDR3 protein: CASSWTGTGGTEAFF

V gene: TRBV27
clone size: once
D gene: TRBD2
J gene: TRBJ2-7
CDR3 DNA: TGTGCCAGCACTATGACCCTAGCGGGGGTGGGAGAGCAGTACTTC
CDR3 protein: CASTMTLAGVGEQYF

V gene: TRBV5-1
clone size: .
D gene: .
J gene: TRBJ1-4
CDR3 DNA: TGCGCCAGCAGCTTGGCCCTTGCAACTAATGAAAAACTGTTTTTT
CDR3 protein: CASSLALATNEKLFF

V gene: TRBV6-1
clone size: once
D gene: .
J gene: TRBJ2-7
CDR3 DNA: TGTGCCAGCAGTGAGTCGCGAGTTGGAGAGTCCGAGCAGTACTTC
CDR3 protein: CASSESRVGESEQYF

V gene: TRBV6-1
clone size: .
D gene: .
J gene: TRBJ1-1
CDR3 DNA: TGTGCCAGCAGTGAATGGGCCGAGTACGTGGAAGCTTTCTTT
CDR3 protein: CASSEWAEYVEAFF

V gene: TRBV6-6
clone size: once
D gene: .
J gene: TRBJ1-5
CDR3 DNA: TGTGCAAGCGGGCCTACCGATCAGCCCCAGCATTTT
CDR3 protein: CASGPTDQPQHF

V gene: TRBV6-5
clone size: .
D gene: .
J gene: TRBJ1-2
CDR3 DNA: TGTGCCAGCAGTTTACAGGGTGTTTATGGCTACACCTTC
CDR3 protein: CASSLQGVYGYTF

V gene: TRBV9
clone size: .
D gene: .
J gene: TRBJ1-1
CDR3 DNA: TGTGCCAGCAGCGCAATGCCCAGGGGTACTGAAGCTTTCTTT
CDR3 protein: CASSAMPRGTEAFF

V gene: TRBV18
clone size: .
D gene: .
J gene: TRBJ1-1
CDR3 DNA: TGTGCCAGCTCACCACCCCCAGGGAACACTGAAGCTTTCTTT
CDR3 protein: CASSPPPGNTEAFF